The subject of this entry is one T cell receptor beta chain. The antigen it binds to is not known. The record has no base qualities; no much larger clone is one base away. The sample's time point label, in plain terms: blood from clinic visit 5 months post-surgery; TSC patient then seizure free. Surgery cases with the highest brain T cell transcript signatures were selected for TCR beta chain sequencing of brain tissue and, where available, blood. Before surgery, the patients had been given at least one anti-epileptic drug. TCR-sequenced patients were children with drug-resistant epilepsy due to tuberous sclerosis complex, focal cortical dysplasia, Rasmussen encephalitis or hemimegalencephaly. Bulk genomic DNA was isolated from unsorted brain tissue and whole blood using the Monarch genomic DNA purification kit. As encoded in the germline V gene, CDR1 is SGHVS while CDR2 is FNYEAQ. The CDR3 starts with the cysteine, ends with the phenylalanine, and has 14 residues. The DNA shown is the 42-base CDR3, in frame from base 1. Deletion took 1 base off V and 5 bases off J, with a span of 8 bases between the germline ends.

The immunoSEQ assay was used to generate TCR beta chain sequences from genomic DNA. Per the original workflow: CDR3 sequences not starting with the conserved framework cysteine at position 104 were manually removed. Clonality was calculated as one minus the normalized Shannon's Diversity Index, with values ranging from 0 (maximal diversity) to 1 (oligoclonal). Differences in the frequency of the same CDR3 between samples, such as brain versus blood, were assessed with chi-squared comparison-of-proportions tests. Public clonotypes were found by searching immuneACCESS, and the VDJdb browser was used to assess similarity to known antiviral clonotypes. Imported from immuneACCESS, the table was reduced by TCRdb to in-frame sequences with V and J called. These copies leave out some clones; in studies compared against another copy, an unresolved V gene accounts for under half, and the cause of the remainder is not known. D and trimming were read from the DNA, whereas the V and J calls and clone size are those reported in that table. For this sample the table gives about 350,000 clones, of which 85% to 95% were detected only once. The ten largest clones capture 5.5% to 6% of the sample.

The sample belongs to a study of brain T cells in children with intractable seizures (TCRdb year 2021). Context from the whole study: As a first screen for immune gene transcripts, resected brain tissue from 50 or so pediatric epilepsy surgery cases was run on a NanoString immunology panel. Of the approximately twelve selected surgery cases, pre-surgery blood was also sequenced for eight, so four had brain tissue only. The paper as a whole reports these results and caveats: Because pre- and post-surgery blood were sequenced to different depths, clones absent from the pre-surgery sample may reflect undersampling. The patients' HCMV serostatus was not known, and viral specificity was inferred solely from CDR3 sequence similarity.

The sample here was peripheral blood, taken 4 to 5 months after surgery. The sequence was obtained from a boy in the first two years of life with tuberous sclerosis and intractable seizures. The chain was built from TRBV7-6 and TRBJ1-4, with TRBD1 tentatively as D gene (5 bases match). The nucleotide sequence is TGTGCCAGCAGCTTAGGGGGGAGAAATGAAAAACTGTTTTTT. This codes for CASSLGGRNEKLFF.